The T cell receptor (beta chain) described here comes from a study of blood T cell repertoires in COVID-19. Study-level background: PBMCs, B-cell-depleted T cells, or T cells provided the cDNA or gDNA that made up the material.

Germline loops: CDR1 SEHNR, CDR2 FQNEAQ (reference sequence). The CDR3 runs to 15 residues. The ends lost 4 bases at V and 0 bases at J; junction bases unmatched: 5. The Seattle site enrolled patients during active infection and followed them longitudinally. Original processing notes: How many nucleated cells were present was estimated from reference gene primer amplification. The assay was immunoSEQ multiplex PCR, and TCRdb's table has in-frame clones only and misses some. V and J calls plus clone size are reproduced from that table; the DNA served to infer D and trimming. The sample contains some 290,000 clones, 85% to 90% of which appear only once.

The TCR was taken from a woman between 40 and 50 years old with COVID-19, enrolled during active disease. The sample was peripheral blood. The genes are TRBV7-9 and TRBJ2-7; TRBD1 aligns across 8 bases. The CDR3 loop reads CASSWDRLSSYEQYF. CDR3 bases: TGTGCCAGCAGCTGGGACAGGCTAAGCTCCTACGAGCAGTACTTC. The full variable domain, completed using reference TRBV7-9 and TRBJ2-7, is DTGVSQNPRHKITKRGQNVTFRCDPISEHNRLYWYRQTLGQGPEFLTYFQNEAQLEKSRLLSDRFSAERPKGSFSTLEIQRTEQGDSAMYLCASSWDRLSSYEQYFGPGTRLTVT.